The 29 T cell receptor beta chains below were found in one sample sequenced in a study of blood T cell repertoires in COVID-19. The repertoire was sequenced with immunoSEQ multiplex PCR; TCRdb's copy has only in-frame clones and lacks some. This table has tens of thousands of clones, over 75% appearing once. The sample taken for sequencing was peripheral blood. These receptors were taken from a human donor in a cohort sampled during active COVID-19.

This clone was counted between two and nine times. The CDR3 sequence is CASRRTGGAMNTGELFF. Here the CDR3 DNA reads TGTGCCAGCAGGAGGACAGGGGGCGCGATGAACACCGGGGAGCTGTTTTTT. The chain carries TRBV7-9 and TRBJ2-2; TRBD1 agrees at 11 bases. The CDR3 consists of 17 residues. V lost 6 bases and J lost 1; bases outside the gene matches: 7. Germline V gene sequence: CDR1 SEHNR, CDR2 FQNEAQ (reference sequence). The complete variable domain, with remaining parts taken from reference TRBV7-9 and TRBJ2-2, reads DTGVSQNPRHKITKRGQNVTFRCDPISEHNRLYWYRQTLGQGPEFLTYFQNEAQLEKSRLLSDRFSAERPKGSFSTLEIQRTEQGDSAMYLCASRRTGGAMNTGELFFGEGSRLTVL.

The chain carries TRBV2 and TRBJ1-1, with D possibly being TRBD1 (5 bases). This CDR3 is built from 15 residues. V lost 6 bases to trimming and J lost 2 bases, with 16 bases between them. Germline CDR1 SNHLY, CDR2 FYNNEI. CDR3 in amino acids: CASRPGRGGNTEAFF. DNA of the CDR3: TGTGCCAGCAGGCCAGGTCGGGGGGGTAACACTGAAGCTTTCTTT.

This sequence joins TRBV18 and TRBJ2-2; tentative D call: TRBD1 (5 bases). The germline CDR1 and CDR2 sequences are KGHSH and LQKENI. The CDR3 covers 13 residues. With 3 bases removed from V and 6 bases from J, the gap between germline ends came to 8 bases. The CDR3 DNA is TGTGCCAGCTCACCTCAGGGTCCCGGGGAGCTGTTTTTT. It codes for CASSPQGPGELFF.

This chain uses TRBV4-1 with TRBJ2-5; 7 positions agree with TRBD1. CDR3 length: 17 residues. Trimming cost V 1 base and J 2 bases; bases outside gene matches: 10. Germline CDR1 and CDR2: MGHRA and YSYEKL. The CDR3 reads CASSQGGHGTAQETQYF. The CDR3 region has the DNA TGCGCCAGCAGCCAAGGAGGCCACGGGACAGCTCAAGAGACCCAGTACTTC.

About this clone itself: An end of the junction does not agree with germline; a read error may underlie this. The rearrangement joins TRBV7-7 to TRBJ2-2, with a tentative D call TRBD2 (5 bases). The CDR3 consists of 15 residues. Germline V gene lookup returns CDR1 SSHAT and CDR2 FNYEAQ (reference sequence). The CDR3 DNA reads TGTGCTAGCAGCTTATCGGGGTTCGACACCGGGGAGCTGTTTTTT. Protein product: CASSLSGFDTGELFF.

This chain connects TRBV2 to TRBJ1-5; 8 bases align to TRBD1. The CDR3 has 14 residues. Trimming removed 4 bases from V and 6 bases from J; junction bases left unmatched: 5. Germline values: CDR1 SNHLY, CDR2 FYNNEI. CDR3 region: CASSAGGLSQPQHF. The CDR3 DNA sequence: TGTGCCAGCAGTGCAGGGGGCCTGAGTCAGCCCCAGCATTTT.

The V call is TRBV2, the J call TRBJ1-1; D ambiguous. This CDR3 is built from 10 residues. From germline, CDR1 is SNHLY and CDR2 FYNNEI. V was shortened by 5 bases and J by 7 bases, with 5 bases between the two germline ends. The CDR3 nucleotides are TGTGCCAGCAGTAGAGTTGAAGCTTTCTTT. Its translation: CASSRVEAFF.

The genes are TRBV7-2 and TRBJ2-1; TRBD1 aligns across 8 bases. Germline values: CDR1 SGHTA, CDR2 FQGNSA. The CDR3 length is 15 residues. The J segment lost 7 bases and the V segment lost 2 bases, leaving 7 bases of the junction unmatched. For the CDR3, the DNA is TGTGCCAGCAGCTTACAGGGGGCGATTGCAAATGAGCAGTTCTTC. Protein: CASSLQGAIANEQFF. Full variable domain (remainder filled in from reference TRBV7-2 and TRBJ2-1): GAGVSQSPSNKVTEKGKDVELRCDPISGHTALYWYRQSLGQGLEFLIYFQGNSAPDKSGLPSDRFSAERTGGSVSTLTIQRTQQEDSAVYLCASSLQGAIANEQFFGPGTRLTVL.

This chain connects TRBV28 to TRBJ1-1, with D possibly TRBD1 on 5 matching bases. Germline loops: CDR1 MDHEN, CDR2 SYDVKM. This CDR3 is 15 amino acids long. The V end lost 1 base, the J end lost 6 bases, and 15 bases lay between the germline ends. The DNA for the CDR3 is TGTGCCAGCAGTTTATCGGGCAGGGCGCGGCCTGAAGCTTTCTTT. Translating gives CASSLSGRARPEAFF.

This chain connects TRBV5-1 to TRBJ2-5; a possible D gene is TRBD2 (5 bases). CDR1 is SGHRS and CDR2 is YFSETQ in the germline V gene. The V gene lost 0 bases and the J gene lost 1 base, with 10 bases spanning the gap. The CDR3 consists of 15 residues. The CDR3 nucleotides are TGCGCCAGCAGCTTGGTGGCTAGCCCCCAAGAGACCCAGTACTTC. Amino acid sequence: CASSLVASPQETQYF.

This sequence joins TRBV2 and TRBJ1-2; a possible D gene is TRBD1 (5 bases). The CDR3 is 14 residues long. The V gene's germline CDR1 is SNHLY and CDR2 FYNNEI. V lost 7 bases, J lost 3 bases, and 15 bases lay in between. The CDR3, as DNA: TGTGCCAGCACGCGGGACGGAGGGGACTATGGCTACACCTTC. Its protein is CASTRDGGDYGYTF.

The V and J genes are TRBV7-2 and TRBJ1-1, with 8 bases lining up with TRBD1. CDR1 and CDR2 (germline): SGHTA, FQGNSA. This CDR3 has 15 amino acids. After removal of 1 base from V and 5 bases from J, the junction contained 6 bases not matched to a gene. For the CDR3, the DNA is TGTGCCAGCAGCTTAGATCAGGGGGCGTTTACTGAAGCTTTCTTT. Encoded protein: CASSLDQGAFTEAFF.

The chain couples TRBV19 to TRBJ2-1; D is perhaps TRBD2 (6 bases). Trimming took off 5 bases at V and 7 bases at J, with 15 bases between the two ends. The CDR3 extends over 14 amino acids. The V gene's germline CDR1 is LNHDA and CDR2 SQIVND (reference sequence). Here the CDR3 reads CASSPRSRGNEQFF. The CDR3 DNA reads TGTGCCAGTAGTCCTAGGAGTCGGGGGAATGAGCAGTTCTTC.

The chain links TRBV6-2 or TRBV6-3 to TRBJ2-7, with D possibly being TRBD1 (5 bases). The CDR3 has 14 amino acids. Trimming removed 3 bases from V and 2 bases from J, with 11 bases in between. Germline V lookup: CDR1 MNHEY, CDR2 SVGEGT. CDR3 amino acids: CASSYEQTAYEQYF. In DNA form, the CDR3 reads TGTGCCAGCAGTTATGAACAGACAGCCTACGAGCAGTACTTC.

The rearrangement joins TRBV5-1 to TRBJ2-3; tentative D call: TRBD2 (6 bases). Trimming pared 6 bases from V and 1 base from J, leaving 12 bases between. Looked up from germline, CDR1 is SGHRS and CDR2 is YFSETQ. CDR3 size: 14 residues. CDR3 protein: CASTGGAGTDTQYF. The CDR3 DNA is TGCGCCAGCACCGGCGGGGCGGGCACAGATACGCAGTATTTT.

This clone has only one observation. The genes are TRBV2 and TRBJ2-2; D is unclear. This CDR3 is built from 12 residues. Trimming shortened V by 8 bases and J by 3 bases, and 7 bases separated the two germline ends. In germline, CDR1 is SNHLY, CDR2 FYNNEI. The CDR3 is CASCGDTGELFF. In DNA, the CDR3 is TGTGCCAGCTGCGGTGACACCGGGGAGCTGTTTTTT.

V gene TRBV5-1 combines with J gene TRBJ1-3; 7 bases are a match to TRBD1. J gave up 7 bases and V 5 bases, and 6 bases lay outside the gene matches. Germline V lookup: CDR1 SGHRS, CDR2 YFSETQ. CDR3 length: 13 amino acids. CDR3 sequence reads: CASSPEGANTIYF. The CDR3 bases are TGCGCCAGCAGTCCTGAGGGGGCGAACACCATATATTTT.

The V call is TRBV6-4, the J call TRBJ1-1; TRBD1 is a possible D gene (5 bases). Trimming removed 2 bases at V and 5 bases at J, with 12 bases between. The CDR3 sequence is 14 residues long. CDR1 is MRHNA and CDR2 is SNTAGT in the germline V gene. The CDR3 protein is CASSDGRGGTEAFF. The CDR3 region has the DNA TGTGCCAGCAGTGACGGTAGGGGAGGGACTGAAGCTTTCTTT.

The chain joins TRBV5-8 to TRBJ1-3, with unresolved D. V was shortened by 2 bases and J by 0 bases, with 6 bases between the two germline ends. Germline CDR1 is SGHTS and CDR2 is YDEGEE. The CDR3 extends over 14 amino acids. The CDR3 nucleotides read TGTGCCAGCAGCTTTCGGGTCTCTGGAAACACCATATATTTT. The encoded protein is CASSFRVSGNTIYF.

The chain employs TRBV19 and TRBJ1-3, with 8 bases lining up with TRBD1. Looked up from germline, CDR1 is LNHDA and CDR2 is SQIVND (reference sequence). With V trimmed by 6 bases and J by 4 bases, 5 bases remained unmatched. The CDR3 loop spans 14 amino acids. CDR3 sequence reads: CASSGQGAGNTIYF. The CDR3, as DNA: TGTGCCAGTAGCGGACAGGGAGCAGGAAACACCATATATTTT.

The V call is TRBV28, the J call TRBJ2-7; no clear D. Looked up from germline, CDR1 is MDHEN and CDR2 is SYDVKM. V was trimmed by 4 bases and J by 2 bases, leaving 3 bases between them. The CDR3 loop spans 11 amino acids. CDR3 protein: CASSSAYEQYF. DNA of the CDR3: TGTGCCAGCAGTTCCGCCTACGAGCAGTACTTC.

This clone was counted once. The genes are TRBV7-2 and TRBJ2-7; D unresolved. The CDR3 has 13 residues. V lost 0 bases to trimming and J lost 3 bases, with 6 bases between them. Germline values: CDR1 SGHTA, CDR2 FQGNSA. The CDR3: CASSLAELYEQYF. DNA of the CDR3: TGTGCCAGCAGCTTAGCGGAGCTCTACGAGCAGTACTTC.

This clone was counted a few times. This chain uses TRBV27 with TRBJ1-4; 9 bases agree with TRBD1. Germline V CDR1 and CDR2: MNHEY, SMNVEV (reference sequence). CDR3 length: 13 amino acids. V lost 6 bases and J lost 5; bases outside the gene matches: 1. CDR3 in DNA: TGTGCCAGCAGCGGACAGGGGAATGAAAAACTGTTTTTT. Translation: CASSGQGNEKLFF.

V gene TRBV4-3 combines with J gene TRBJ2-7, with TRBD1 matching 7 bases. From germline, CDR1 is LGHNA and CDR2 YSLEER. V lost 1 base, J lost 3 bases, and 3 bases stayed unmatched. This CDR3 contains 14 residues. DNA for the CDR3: TGCGCCAGCAGCCAAGTGACAGGGAACTACGAGCAGTACTTC. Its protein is CASSQVTGNYEQYF.

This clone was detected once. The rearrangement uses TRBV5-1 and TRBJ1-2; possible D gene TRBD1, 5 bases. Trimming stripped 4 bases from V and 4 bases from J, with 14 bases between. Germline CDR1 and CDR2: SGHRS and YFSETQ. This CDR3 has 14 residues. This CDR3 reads CASSPAGLLYGYTF. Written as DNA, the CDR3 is TGCGCCAGCAGCCCAGCGGGACTCCTCTATGGCTACACCTTC.

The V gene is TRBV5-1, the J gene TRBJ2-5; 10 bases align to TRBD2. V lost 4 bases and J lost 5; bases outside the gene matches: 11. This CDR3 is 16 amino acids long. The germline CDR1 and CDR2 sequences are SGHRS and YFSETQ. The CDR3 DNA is TGCGCCAGCAGCCAAGCGGGGGGGCCAGGGGAGGAGACCCAGTACTTC. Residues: CASSQAGGPGEETQYF.

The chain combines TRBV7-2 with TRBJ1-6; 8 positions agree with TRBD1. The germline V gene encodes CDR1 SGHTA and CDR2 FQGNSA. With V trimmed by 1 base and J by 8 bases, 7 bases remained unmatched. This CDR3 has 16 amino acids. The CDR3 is CASSLESQGADSPLHF. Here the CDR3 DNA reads TGTGCCAGCAGCTTAGAGTCCCAGGGGGCTGATTCACCCCTCCACTTT.

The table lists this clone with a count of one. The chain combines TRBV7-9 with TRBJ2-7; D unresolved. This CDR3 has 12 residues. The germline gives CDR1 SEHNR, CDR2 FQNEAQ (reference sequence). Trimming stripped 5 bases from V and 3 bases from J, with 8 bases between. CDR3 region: CASSPVSYEQYF. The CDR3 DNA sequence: TGTGCCAGCAGCCCTGTCAGCTACGAGCAGTACTTC.

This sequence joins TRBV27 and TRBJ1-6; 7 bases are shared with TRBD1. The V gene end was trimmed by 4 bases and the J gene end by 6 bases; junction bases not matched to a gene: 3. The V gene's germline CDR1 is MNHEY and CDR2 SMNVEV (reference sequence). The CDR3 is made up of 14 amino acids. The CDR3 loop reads CASSWQGGNSPLHF. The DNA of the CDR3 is TGTGCCAGCAGTTGGCAGGGGGGTAATTCACCCCTCCACTTT.